The 13 T cell receptor beta chains presented below share a single source sample, sequenced in a study of T cell responses to AZD1222 COVID-19 vaccine. Libraries were prepared by immunoSEQ multiplex PCR; TCRdb keeps only in-frame clonotypes and omits some of them. The data contain roughly 76,000 clones, 86% of them seen just once; the ten biggest clones take up under 3%. Source: peripheral blood, taken on day 0 of AZD1222 vaccination. Source of these receptors: an adult in good health.

The chain employs TRBV23-1 and TRBJ2-5; TRBD1 is a possible D gene (5 bases). TRBV23-1 is filed as an ORF, its function uncertain. There are 18 residues in the CDR3. V was cut by 3 bases and J by 5 bases, with 25 bases left in between. CDR3 nucleotides: TGCGCCAGCAGTCAGGCAATAGTCAGGGCAGAAAGGCTGGAGACCCAGTACTTC. It is translated as CASSQAIVRAERLETQYF.

This chain connects TRBV28 to TRBJ2-5; 13 bases align to TRBD2. The CDR3 extends over 20 amino acids. Unmatched junction bases numbered 16, after V lost 4 bases and J lost 2 bases. Germline V gene lookup returns CDR1 MDHEN and CDR2 SYDVKM. CDR3 sequence (DNA): TGTGCCAGCAGTTATCGGCAGGATCTTGGACTAGCGGGGGAACAAGAGACCCAGTACTTC. Encoded protein: CASSYRQDLGLAGEQETQYF.

The V gene is TRBV7-2, the J gene TRBJ2-5; maybe TRBD2 (6 bases). CDR1 SGHTA and CDR2 FQGNSA come from the germline V gene. The CDR3 consists of 16 residues. The V and J ends lost 5 bases and 1 base respectively, with 17 bases between them. CDR3 nucleotide sequence: TGTGCCAGCAGCGGAGGGAGCTACCTGCCCCAAGAGACCCAGTACTTC. Its protein is CASSGGSYLPQETQYF. The whole variable domain, remainder taken from reference TRBV7-2 and TRBJ2-5, is GAGVSQSPSNKVTEKGKDVELRCDPISGHTALYWYRQSLGQGLEFLIYFQGNSAPDKSGLPSDRFSAERTGGSVSTLTIQRTQQEDSAVYLCASSGGSYLPQETQYFGPGTRLLVL.

The table lists this clone with many counts. CDR3 protein: CASSLAGVKNGYTF. CDR3 coding DNA: TGTGCCAGCAGCTTAGCCGGCGTCAAGAACGGCTACACCTTC. The chain has TRBV7-2 and TRBJ1-2; D uncertain. Trimming shortened V by 0 bases and J by 8 bases, and 13 bases separated the two germline ends. Germline CDR1 reads SGHTA; CDR2 reads FQGNSA. The CDR3 loop spans 14 amino acids.

The chain links TRBV28 to TRBJ2-5; D is perhaps TRBD2 (6 bases). Germline CDR1 and CDR2: MDHEN and SYDVKM. The CDR3 is made up of 16 amino acids. The ends were cut back, 6 bases at V and 0 bases at J, with 17 bases in the middle. This chain's CDR3 is CASSDRDSGHQETQYF. CDR3 coding DNA: TGTGCCAGCAGCGACCGGGACTCGGGCCACCAAGAGACCCAGTACTTC.

The chain uses TRBV2 and TRBJ1-6; tentative D call: TRBD1 (5 bases). V was shortened by 8 bases and J by 10 bases, with 18 bases between the two germline ends. CDR3 size: 14 residues. The germline gives CDR1 SNHLY, CDR2 FYNNEI. CDR3 nucleotide sequence: TGTGCCAGCCACAGTTGGGGGGATTCGTCACCCCTCCACTTT. Translating gives CASHSWGDSSPLHF. The full variable domain, completed using reference TRBV2 and TRBJ1-6, is EPEVTQTPSHQVTQMGQEVILRCVPISNHLYFYWYRQILGQKVEFLVSFYNNEISEKSEIFDDQFSVERPDGSNFTLKIRSTKLEDSAMYFCASHSWGDSSPLHFGNGTRLTVT.

To note about this clone: Other DNA sequences in this sample translate to the same CDR3. The gene calls are TRBV27 and TRBJ1-1, with unresolved D. Trimming removed 5 bases from V and 1 base from J, with 8 bases in between. This CDR3 region has 13 residues. The germline V gene encodes CDR1 MNHEY and CDR2 SMNVEV (reference sequence). CDR3 sequence reads: CASSRTANTEAFF. The CDR3 DNA is TGTGCCAGCAGTCGGACGGCGAACACTGAAGCTTTCTTT.

V and J are TRBV4-1 and TRBJ2-7, with D maybe TRBD1 (6 bases). The V gene's germline CDR1 is MGHRA and CDR2 YSYEKL. Trimming left V 2 bases short and J 4 bases short, with 12 bases between. CDR3 length: 14 residues. CDR3: CASSQRQELYEQYF. Written as DNA, the CDR3 is TGCGCCAGCAGCCAAAGACAGGAGCTGTACGAGCAGTACTTC.

This clone was seen once. V gene TRBV15 combines with J gene TRBJ2-5; no firm D call. Trimming removed 0 bases from V and 5 bases from J, with 10 bases in between. CDR3 length: 14 residues. CDR1 and CDR2 from the germline V gene are LNHNV and YYDKDF (reference sequence). CDR3 nucleotides: TGTGCCACCAGCAGAGAAGGCAGTGCCGAGACCCAGTACTTC. Its translation is CATSREGSAETQYF.

The V and J genes are TRBV28 and TRBJ1-1, with D unclear. V gave up 6 bases and J gave up 1 base, with 6 bases separating them. Germline values: CDR1 MDHEN, CDR2 SYDVKM. The CDR3 extends over 12 amino acids. The CDR3 DNA sequence: TGTGCCAGCAGCGTAAGGAACACTGAAGCTTTCTTT. Amino acid sequence: CASSVRNTEAFF.

The chain couples TRBV5-1 to TRBJ1-1, with D perhaps matching TRBD1 (6 bases). The CDR3 is 14 amino acids. The germline V gene has CDR1 SGHRS and CDR2 YFSETQ. V was shortened by 4 bases and J by 5 bases, with 15 bases between the two germline ends. The chain's CDR3 is CASSPLGGTTEAFF. The CDR3 coding sequence is TGCGCCAGCAGCCCCTTGGGAGGGACAACTGAAGCTTTCTTT.

The table lists this clone with a count of one. This chain links TRBV7-2 with TRBJ2-3, with D hard to call. With 2 bases removed from V and 0 bases from J, the gap between germline ends came to 9 bases. There are 15 residues in the CDR3. Looked up from germline, CDR1 is SGHTA and CDR2 is FQGNSA. Here the CDR3 DNA reads TGTGCCAGCAGCTTAATAGATCCTAGCACAGATACGCAGTATTTT. It yields the protein CASSLIDPSTDTQYF.

J is TRBJ2-2 and V is TRBV19; 13 bases match TRBD2. The CDR3 runs 17 residues. CDR1 is LNHDA and CDR2 is SQIVND in the germline V gene (reference sequence). With 5 bases clipped from V and 1 base from J, the junction kept 4 bases outside the gene matches. CDR3 loop: CASSVGTSGVNTGELFF. DNA for the CDR3: TGTGCCAGTAGTGTCGGGACTAGCGGGGTGAACACCGGGGAGCTGTTTTTT. The complete variable domain, with remaining parts taken from reference TRBV19 and TRBJ2-2, reads DGGITQSPKYLFRKEGQNVTLSCEQNLNHDAMYWYRQDPGQGLRLIYYSQIVNDFQKGDIAEGYSVSREKKESFPLTVTSAQKNPTAFYLCASSVGTSGVNTGELFFGEGSRLTVL.